The present TCR beta chain was sequenced within a study of T cells in Graves' hyperthyroidism and ophthalmopathy. The sample holds one count of this clonotype. CDR1 LNHNV and CDR2 YYDKDF come from the germline V gene (reference sequence). This CDR3 region has 9 residues. Between the trimmed V and J ends, which lost 5 bases and 12 bases, there was a span of 8 bases. Regions amplified from RNA transcripts were the TCR beta CDR3 regions. The HTBI primer set served for first-round RT-PCR of the TCR CDR3. MiXCR, applied by TCRdb to the multiplex PCR reads, yields one record per CDR3 protein. The sample yields about 26,000 distinct CDR3 sequences, nearly 45% seen once.

The TCR was taken from a woman aged 25 to 45 with Graves' hyperthyroidism. This rearrangement joins TRBV15 to TRBJ2-7, with D unresolved. Sequencing input: blood. The CDR3 region is CATSGPRYF. In nucleotides, the CDR3 is TGTGCCACCAGCGGGCCAAGGTACTTC.